This T cell receptor (beta chain) comes out of a study of human thymus T cells. A single count supports this clone. Antigen unknown. During surgery, 0.5-1 mL peripheral blood was drawn from four of eight donors. Measured with immunoSEQ multiplex PCR; TCRdb has only the in-frame clones, and not every one. The table has tens of thousands of clones, 94% seen once. Study outcomes and limitations: It looked as if thymic and blood repertoires used V and J genes in a biased way.

This CDR3 spans 19 amino acids. Germline V gives CDR1 SGHAT, CDR2 FQNNGV. Unmatched junction bases numbered 13, after V lost 0 bases and J lost 7 bases. The sample taken for sequencing was blood. The chain is built from TRBV11-2 and TRBJ2-3; 13 bases are a match to TRBD2. This clonotype originated in a boy under two years old with a congenital heart defect but otherwise immunologically healthy. The CDR3 bases are TGTGCCAGCAGCTTAGATTATCGTAGGACTAGCGGGAGTTATAATACGCAGTATTTT. Translating it yields CASSLDYRRTSGSYNTQYF.